This T cell receptor beta chain appears in the sequencing data of a study of Ad26.COV2.S vaccination and SARS-CoV-2 variants. Points on this clone: Antigen: not known. Other DNA variants within this sample encode the same CDR3.

The CDR3 spans 15 residues. Trimming cost V 3 bases and J 2 bases, with 10 bases left between them. CDR1 is MGHRA, CDR2 YSYEKL, per germline. The assay was immunoSEQ multiplex PCR, and TCRdb's table has in-frame clones only and misses some. This sample carries about 350,000 clones, 86% of them seen once, and the ten largest clones take about 10%. Treatment defined: 15 to 20 received Ad26.COV2.S at low or high dose, single or two shots; about 5 received placebo; per-sample allocation not given. Day 63 after the first vaccine or placebo injection was the time point for sampling. General study results and limits: Vaccinees displayed broader spike-specific TCR repertoires than placebo recipients.

The origin of this receptor is a person between 18 and 65 years old who received the Ad26.COV2.S COVID-19 vaccine or a placebo. The specimen was peripheral blood, collected in a trial of Ad26.COV2.S vaccine versus placebo. The chain has TRBV4-1 and TRBJ2-2; a possible D gene is TRBD1 (6 bases). CDR3 amino acids: CASSQTGTNTGELFF. In DNA, the CDR3 is TGCGCCAGCAGCCAGACCGGGACAAACACCGGGGAGCTGTTTTTT.